The entry below describes one T cell receptor (beta chain). Its antigen is currently unknown. The data derive from a study of OX40 agonist ivuxolimab in advanced cancers. Study-wide context: With ivuxolimab, an agonistic anti-OX40 (CD134) antibody, patients were treated. While on treatment, patients had intravenous ivuxolimab at 0.01 to 10 mg/kg every 2 weeks. Whole-study findings and limits: Clonal expansion from baseline to week 6 occurred in both CD4+ and CD8+ T cells. The average count of expanded clones was higher among CD8+ T cells than among CD4+.

V dropped 5 bases and J dropped 1; count of bases not matched to a gene: 4. The germline V gene has CDR1 LNHDA and CDR2 SQIVND (reference sequence). CDR3 length equals 14 residues. Sequenced by immunoSEQ multiplex PCR; TCRdb stores in-frame clones only, minus some. This table has tens of thousands of clones, about 89% appearing once. This clonotype originated in an adult with an advanced solid tumor such as melanoma, head and neck, liver or kidney cancer. The material sequenced was CD4+ or CD8+ T cells sorted from blood, taken in a trial of the OX40 agonist ivuxolimab. V and J are TRBV19 and TRBJ1-2; the match to TRBD1 covers 7 bases. The CDR3 DNA is TGTGCCAGTAGTCCGACAGGGCGTAACTATGGCTACACCTTC. Translation gives CASSPTGRNYGYTF.